The 5 T cell receptor beta chains below were found in one sample sequenced in a study of human T cells and chemical hapten exposure. One entry per CDR3 protein results from TCRdb running MiXCR on the RACE reads. The sample records about 100,000 distinct CDR3 sequences, over 9.5% being singletons. Stated time point: patch test 1, 2 weeks after DPC sensitization. Treatment: therapeutic diphenylcyclopropenone sensitization with weekly scalp DPC. This material consisted of whole blood, taken in connection with sensitization to the hapten diphenylcyclopropenone (DPC). The receptor set was obtained from a man aged 35-49 years with alopecia areata. Some clones in this sample may be carry-over from other donors' samples.

V gene TRBV25-1 combines with J gene TRBJ2-3, with unresolved D. V was shortened by 5 bases and J by 3 bases, with 12 bases between the two germline ends. The germline V gene has CDR1 MGHDK and CDR2 SYGVNS. The CDR3 loop spans 14 amino acids. The CDR3 bases are TGTGCCAGCAGTCGACTCGGCCCGACAGATACGCAGTATTTT. Translation: CASSRLGPTDTQYF.

This clonotype was seen many times. The CDR3 DNA sequence: TGCGCCAGCAGCTTGGATGAGGGAGCGGGACATGAGCAGTTCTTC. It specifies CASSLDEGAGHEQFF. This rearrangement joins TRBV5-1 to TRBJ2-1, with 7 bases lining up with TRBD2. CDR1 and CDR2 (germline): SGHRS, YFSETQ. V was clipped by 0 bases and J by 8 bases; unmatched bases: 8. The CDR3 runs to 15 residues.

This clonotype was observed a handful of times. The V call is TRBV14, the J call TRBJ2-5; D is unresolved. The germline CDR1 and CDR2 sequences are SGHDN and FVKESK. The CDR3 runs 13 residues. V was shortened by 0 bases and J by 9 bases, with 11 bases between the two germline ends. CDR3 coding DNA: TGTGCCAGCAGCCAAGACAGACTTCGGGCCCAGTACTTC. Its translation: CASSQDRLRAQYF.

In its sample, this clonotype was seen a few times. The chain joins TRBV5-5 to TRBJ2-2; TRBD2 matches 13 bases. The CDR3 runs 22 residues. J lost 0 bases, V lost 2 bases, and 16 bases had no gene match. Germline CDR1 reads SGHKS; CDR2 reads YYEKEE (reference sequence). The CDR3 loop is CASSFHSGLAGLKRTNTGELFF. The CDR3 DNA sequence: TGTGCCAGCAGCTTCCACTCGGGACTAGCGGGGCTCAAGAGAACGAACACCGGGGAGCTGTTTTTT.

This sequence joins TRBV5-1 and TRBJ2-3; 12 nucleotides match TRBD2. The germline V gene has CDR1 SGHRS and CDR2 YFSETQ. CDR3 length: 15 residues. J was trimmed by 4 bases and V by 7 bases; bases with no gene match: 7. The CDR3 sequence is CASFWTSGTADTQYF. CDR3 nucleotide sequence: TGCGCCAGCTTTTGGACTAGCGGGACGGCAGATACGCAGTATTTT.